The next 15 T cell receptor beta chains were all read from a single sample in a study of beta chain features in type 1 diabetes. Study-wide findings and caveats: There was a moderate but significant shortening of TCRB CDR3s in all four CD4+ subsets of Type 1 diabetes patients.

What these receptors recognize is not known. Sequencing targeted expressed TCRB transcripts, as all isolated RNA had been reverse transcribed. The method was immunoSEQ multiplex PCR; TCRdb's version includes in-frame clones alone and lacks a portion of them. The table has around 70,000 clones, 45% to 50% seen once; the top ten hold roughly 0.7%. Sample: central memory CD4+ T cells from blood. The receptors here all came from a man aged 25-45 years with type 1 diabetes.

The chain employs TRBV18 and TRBJ2-1; TRBD2 matches 8 bases. The CDR3 totals 13 residues. CDR1 is KGHSH, CDR2 LQKENI, per germline. V shed 4 bases and J 7 bases; nucleotides not matched to a gene: 3. The CDR3, as DNA: TGTGCCAGCTCACGACTAGCGAGGAATGAGCAGTTCTTC. This sequence encodes CASSRLARNEQFF.

In this sample, this clone turned up a few times. This chain connects TRBV30 to TRBJ2-1; 8 bases fit TRBD2. The CDR3 contains 14 residues. Per germline, CDR1 GTSNPN and CDR2 SVGIG (reference sequence). V shed 2 bases, J shed 5 bases, and the junction held 5 bases outside the gene matches. The CDR3 nucleotides read TGTGCCTGGAGTCACGGGGGGGGACACAATGAGCAGTTCTTC. This encodes CAWSHGGGHNEQFF.

Concerning this clone: One end of the junction varies from germline; a read error may be responsible. The sample carries other DNA sequences with the same CDR3. The genes are TRBV5-6 and TRBJ2-7; weak D call: TRBD1 (5 bases). The CDR3 spans 13 residues. Germline CDR1 is SGHDT and CDR2 is YYEEEE. DNA for the CDR3: TGCGCCAGCAGCCTGCTAGGGGTTAACGAGCAGTACTTC. As protein: CASSLLGVNEQYF. The full variable domain, with the rest looked up from reference TRBV5-6 and TRBJ2-7, is DAGVTQSPTHLIKTRGQQVTLRCSPKSGHDTVSWYQQALGQGPQFIFQYYEEEERQRGNFPDRFSGHQFPNYSSELNVNALLLGDSALYLCASSLLGVNEQYFGPGTRLTVT.

This clone was picked up one time. The V and J genes are TRBV6-5 and TRBJ1-1, with D maybe TRBD1 (5 bases). The V end was cut by 6 bases, the J end by 1 base, with 12 bases between. CDR3 length: 14 amino acids. CDR1 is MNHEY, CDR2 SVGAGI, per germline. For the CDR3, the DNA is TGTGCCAGCAGCTCCTCCACAGGGAACACTGAAGCTTTCTTT. This encodes CASSSSTGNTEAFF.

This rearrangement joins TRBV6-5 to TRBJ2-7; TRBD1 agrees at 7 bases. This CDR3 is built from 15 residues. In germline, CDR1 is MNHEY, CDR2 SVGAGI. Trimming removed 2 bases from V and 3 bases from J; junction bases left unmatched: 7. CDR3 bases: TGTGCCAGCAGTTACCGCCCGGGACAGTACTACGAGCAGTACTTC. Translating it yields CASSYRPGQYYEQYF.

The chain has TRBV4-1 and TRBJ1-2, with 7 bases matching TRBD1. Trimming at V came to 3 bases and at J to 4 bases, leaving 14 bases not matched to a gene. Germline values: CDR1 MGHRA, CDR2 YSYEKL. CDR3 length equals 17 residues. CDR3: CASSQRDRSAGAYGYTF. DNA of the CDR3: TGCGCCAGCAGCCAGCGGGACAGATCAGCAGGGGCCTATGGCTACACCTTC.

The chain recombines TRBV7-7 with TRBJ2-3; no clear D gene. In germline, CDR1 is SSHAT, CDR2 FNYEAQ (reference sequence). This CDR3 spans 13 amino acids. Trimming stripped 5 bases from V and 8 bases from J, with 14 bases between. CDR3 in amino acids: CASSPTPSGTQYF. The CDR3, as DNA: TGTGCCAGCAGCCCCACACCCTCGGGTACGCAGTATTTT.

The chain is built from TRBV27 and TRBJ2-1; a possible D gene is TRBD2 (6 bases). CDR1 is MNHEY and CDR2 is SMNVEV in the germline V gene (reference sequence). Trimming removed 2 bases at V and 7 bases at J, with 12 bases between. This CDR3 spans 14 amino acids. The CDR3 sequence is CASSLNGGGNEQFF. The CDR3 DNA sequence: TGTGCCAGCAGTTTAAACGGGGGAGGAAATGAGCAGTTCTTC.

This sequence joins TRBV6-4 and TRBJ1-2, with D perhaps matching TRBD1 (5 bases). CDR1 is MRHNA, CDR2 SNTAGT, per germline. This CDR3 comprises 14 residues. The ends were cut back, 6 bases at V and 7 bases at J, with 18 bases in the middle. In nucleotides, the CDR3 is TGTGCCAGCAGCGTTGCCGGGGGTACCGGTGGCTACACCTTC. Translating gives CASSVAGGTGGYTF.

CDR3: CASSLWQSGANVLTF. CDR3 bases: TGTGCCAGCAGCTTGTGGCAGTCTGGGGCCAACGTCCTGACTTTC. This sequence joins TRBV5-6 and TRBJ2-6; D is unresolved. This CDR3 region has 15 residues. With 1 base removed from V and 1 base from J, the gap between germline ends came to 6 bases. From germline, CDR1 is SGHDT and CDR2 YYEEEE. Filled out from reference TRBV5-6 and TRBJ2-6, the complete variable domain reads DAGVTQSPTHLIKTRGQQVTLRCSPKSGHDTVSWYQQALGQGPQFIFQYYEEEERQRGNFPDRFSGHQFPNYSSELNVNALLLGDSALYLCASSLWQSGANVLTFGAGSRLTVL.

This clone was found once. This rearrangement joins TRBV7-9 to TRBJ2-5; weak D call: TRBD1 (6 bases). The CDR3 is made up of 14 amino acids. Trimming pared 3 bases from V and 1 base from J, leaving 9 bases between. The germline CDR1 and CDR2 sequences are SEHNR and FQNEAQ (reference sequence). In DNA, the CDR3 is TGTGCCAGCAGCTTTGACAGGCTCCAAGAGACCCAGTACTTC. Its protein is CASSFDRLQETQYF.

The chain employs TRBV10-2 and TRBJ2-2; D may be TRBD1 (5 bases). V was pared by 3 bases and J by 2 bases, with 7 bases between. Germline CDR1 is WSHSY and CDR2 is SAAADI. The CDR3 spans 14 residues. CDR3 sequence: CASSEQVNTGELFF. CDR3 sequence (DNA): TGCGCCAGCAGTGAACAGGTTAACACCGGGGAGCTGTTTTTT.

This rearrangement joins TRBV2 to TRBJ2-3; 7 positions agree with TRBD2. The CDR3 runs to 14 residues. V lost 7 bases and J lost 3; bases outside the gene matches: 7. Per germline, CDR1 SNHLY and CDR2 FYNNEI. CDR3 in amino acids: CASNAGEATDTQYF. DNA for the CDR3: TGTGCCAGCAACGCGGGAGAGGCGACAGATACGCAGTATTTT.

The chain employs TRBV5-1 and TRBJ2-5; TRBD2 agrees at 10 bases. Germline assignment: CDR1 SGHRS and CDR2 YFSETQ. Unmatched junction bases numbered 8, after V lost 1 base and J lost 5 bases. The CDR3 has 16 residues. The CDR3 DNA follows: TGCGCCAGCAGCTTGTCGGCTAGCGGGAGAAGGGAGACCCAGTACTTC. This encodes CASSLSASGRRETQYF.

V gene TRBV6-5 combines with J gene TRBJ1-5, with D possibly being TRBD1 (6 bases). The V and J ends lost 5 bases and 1 base respectively, with 9 bases between them. Germline CDR1 is MNHEY and CDR2 is SVGAGI. There are 14 residues in the CDR3. The DNA of the CDR3 is TGTGCCAGCAGTCGGACAGCGAGCAATCAGCCCCAGCATTTT. It specifies CASSRTASNQPQHF.